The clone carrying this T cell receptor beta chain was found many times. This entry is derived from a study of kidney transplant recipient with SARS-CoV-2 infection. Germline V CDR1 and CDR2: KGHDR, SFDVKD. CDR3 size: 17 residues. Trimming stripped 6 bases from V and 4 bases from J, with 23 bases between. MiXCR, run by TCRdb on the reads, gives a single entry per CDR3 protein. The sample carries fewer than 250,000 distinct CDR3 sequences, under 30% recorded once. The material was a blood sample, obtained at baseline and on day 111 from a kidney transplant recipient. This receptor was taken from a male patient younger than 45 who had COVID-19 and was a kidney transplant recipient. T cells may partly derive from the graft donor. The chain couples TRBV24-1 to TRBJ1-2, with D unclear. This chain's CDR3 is CATSLAASTRKTYGYTF. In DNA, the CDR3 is TGTGCCACCAGTTTAGCTGCTAGTACCAGAAAGACCTATGGCTACACCTTC.